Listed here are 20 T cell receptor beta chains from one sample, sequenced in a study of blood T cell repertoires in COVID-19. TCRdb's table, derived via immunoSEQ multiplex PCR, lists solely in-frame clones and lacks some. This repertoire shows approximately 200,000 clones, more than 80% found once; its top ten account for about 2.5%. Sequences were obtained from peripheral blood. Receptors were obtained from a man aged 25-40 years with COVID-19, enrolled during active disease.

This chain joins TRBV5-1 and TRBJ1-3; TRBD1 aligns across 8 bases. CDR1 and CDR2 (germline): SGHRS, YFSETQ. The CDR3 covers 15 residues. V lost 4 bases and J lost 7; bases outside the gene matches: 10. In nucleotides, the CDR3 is TGCGCCAGCAGCACGCAGACAGGGGTGGGCAACACCATATATTTT. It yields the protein CASSTQTGVGNTIYF.

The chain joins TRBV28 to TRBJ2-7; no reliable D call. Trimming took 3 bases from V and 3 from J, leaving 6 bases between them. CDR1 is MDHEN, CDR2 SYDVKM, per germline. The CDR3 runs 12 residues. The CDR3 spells CASSFRSYEQYF. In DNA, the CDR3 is TGTGCCAGCAGTTTTCGGAGCTACGAGCAGTACTTC.

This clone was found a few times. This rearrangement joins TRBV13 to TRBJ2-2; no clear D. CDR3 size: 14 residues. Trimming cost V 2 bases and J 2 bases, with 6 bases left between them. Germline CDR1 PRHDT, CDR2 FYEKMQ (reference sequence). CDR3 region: CASSLSVNTGELFF. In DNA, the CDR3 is TGTGCCAGCAGCTTATCAGTAAACACCGGGGAGCTGTTTTTT.

CDR3 nucleotides: TGTGCCAGCAGTGAAGAAAGGGGTTGGGCCAATCAGCCCCAGCATTTT. It translates to CASSEERGWANQPQHF. The chain has TRBV2 and TRBJ1-5, with D perhaps TRBD1 (5 bases). CDR1 is SNHLY and CDR2 is FYNNEI in the germline V gene. The CDR3 consists of 16 residues. Trimming left V 1 base short and J 3 bases short, with 13 bases between.

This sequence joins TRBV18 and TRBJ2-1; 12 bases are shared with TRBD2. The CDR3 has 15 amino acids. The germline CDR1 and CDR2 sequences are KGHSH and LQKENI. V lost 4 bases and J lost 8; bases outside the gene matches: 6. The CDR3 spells CASSLLAGGLDEQFF. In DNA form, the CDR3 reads TGTGCCAGCTCACTTCTAGCGGGAGGGCTGGATGAGCAGTTCTTC.

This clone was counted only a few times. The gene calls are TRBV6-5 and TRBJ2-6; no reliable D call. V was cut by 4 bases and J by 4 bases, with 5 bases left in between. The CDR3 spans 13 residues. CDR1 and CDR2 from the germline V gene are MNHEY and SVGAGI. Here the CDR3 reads CASSSVGANVLTF. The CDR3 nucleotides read TGTGCCAGCAGTTCCGTAGGGGCCAACGTCCTGACTTTC.

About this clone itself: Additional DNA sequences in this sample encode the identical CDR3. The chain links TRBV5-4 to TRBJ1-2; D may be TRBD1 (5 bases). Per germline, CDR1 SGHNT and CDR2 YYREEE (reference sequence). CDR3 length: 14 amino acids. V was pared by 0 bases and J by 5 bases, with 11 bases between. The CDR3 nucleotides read TGTGCCAGCAGCTTGGATGCGGGGGAATATGGCTACACCTTC. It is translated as CASSLDAGEYGYTF. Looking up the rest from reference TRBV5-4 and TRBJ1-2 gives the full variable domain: ETGVTQSPTHLIKTRGQQVTLRCSSQSGHNTVSWYQQALGQGPQFIFQYYREEENGRGNFPPRFSGLQFPNYSSELNVNALELDDSALYLCASSLDAGEYGYTFGSGTRLTVV.

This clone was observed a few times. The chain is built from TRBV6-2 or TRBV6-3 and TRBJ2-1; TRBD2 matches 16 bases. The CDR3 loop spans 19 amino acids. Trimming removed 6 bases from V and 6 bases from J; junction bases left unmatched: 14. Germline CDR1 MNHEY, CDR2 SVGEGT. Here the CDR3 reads CASSPPSGLAGGPRNEQFF. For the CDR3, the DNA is TGTGCCAGCAGCCCTCCCTCGGGACTAGCGGGAGGGCCCCGCAATGAGCAGTTCTTC.

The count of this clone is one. CDR3 residues: CASSVGGQQAAWGHTF. Written as DNA, the CDR3 is TGTGCCAGCAGCGTAGGAGGGCAGCAAGCCGCTTGGGGGCACACCTTC. J is TRBJ1-2 and V is TRBV9, with D possibly matching TRBD1 (6 bases). The germline V gene encodes CDR1 SGDLS and CDR2 YYNGEE. Trimming took off 0 bases at V and 12 bases at J, with 24 bases between the two ends. The CDR3 covers 16 residues.

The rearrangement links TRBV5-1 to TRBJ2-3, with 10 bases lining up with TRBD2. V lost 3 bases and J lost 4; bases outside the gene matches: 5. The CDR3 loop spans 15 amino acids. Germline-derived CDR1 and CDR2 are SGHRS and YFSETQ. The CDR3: CASSSILAGPDTQYF. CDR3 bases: TGCGCCAGCAGCTCAATACTAGCGGGGCCAGATACGCAGTATTTT.

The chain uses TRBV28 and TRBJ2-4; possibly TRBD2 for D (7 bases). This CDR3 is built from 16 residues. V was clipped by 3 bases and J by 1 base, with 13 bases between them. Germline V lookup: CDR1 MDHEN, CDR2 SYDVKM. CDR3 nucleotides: TGTGCCAGCAGTTTTAAGGGAGGGGGGGCCAAAAACATTCAGTACTTC. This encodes CASSFKGGGAKNIQYF.

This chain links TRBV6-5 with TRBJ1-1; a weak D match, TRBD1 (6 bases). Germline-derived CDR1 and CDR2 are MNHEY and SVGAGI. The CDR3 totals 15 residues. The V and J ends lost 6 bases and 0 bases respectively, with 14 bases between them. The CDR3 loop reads CASRHPGQLNTEAFF. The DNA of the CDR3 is TGTGCCAGCAGGCACCCTGGACAGCTGAACACTGAAGCTTTCTTT.

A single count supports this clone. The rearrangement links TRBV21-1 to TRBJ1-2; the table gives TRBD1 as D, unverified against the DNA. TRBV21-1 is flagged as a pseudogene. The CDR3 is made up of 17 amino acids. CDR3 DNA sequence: TGTGCCAGCAGCACCCAGGGGGTGGTGATGGTGACCTATGGCTACACCTTC. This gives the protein CASSTQGVVMVTYGYTF.

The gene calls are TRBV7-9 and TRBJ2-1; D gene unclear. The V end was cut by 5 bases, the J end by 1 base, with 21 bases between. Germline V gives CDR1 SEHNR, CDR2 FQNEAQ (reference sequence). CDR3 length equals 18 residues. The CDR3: CASSTQFAVGSSYNEQFF. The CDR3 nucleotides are TGTGCCAGCAGCACTCAGTTTGCCGTCGGGTCTTCCTACAATGAGCAGTTCTTC.

CDR3 bases: TGTGCCACCAGTGACCCGGACAGGGGGACTGGAAACACCATATATTTT. Translation: CATSDPDRGTGNTIYF. The genes are TRBV24-1 and TRBJ1-3; 10 bases line up with TRBD1. Germline V gene sequence: CDR1 KGHDR, CDR2 SFDVKD. Unmatched junction bases numbered 4, after V lost 4 bases and J lost 2 bases. This CDR3 spans 16 amino acids.

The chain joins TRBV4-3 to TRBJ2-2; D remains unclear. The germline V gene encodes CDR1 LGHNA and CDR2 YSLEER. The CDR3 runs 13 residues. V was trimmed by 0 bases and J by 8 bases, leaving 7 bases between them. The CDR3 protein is CASSQDPPGELFF. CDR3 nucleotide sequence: TGCGCCAGCAGCCAAGATCCCCCTGGGGAGCTGTTTTTT.

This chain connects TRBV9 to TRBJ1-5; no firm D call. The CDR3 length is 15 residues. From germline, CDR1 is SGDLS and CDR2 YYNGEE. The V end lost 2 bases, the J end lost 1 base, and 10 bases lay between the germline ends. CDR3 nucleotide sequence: TGTGCCAGCAGCGTTTCTGACAAAAGCAATCAGCCCCAGCATTTT. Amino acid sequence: CASSVSDKSNQPQHF.

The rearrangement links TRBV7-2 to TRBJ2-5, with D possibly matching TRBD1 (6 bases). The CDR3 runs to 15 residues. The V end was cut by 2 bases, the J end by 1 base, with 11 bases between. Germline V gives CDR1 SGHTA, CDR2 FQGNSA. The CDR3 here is CASSLFRRGQETQYF. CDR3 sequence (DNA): TGTGCCAGCAGCTTATTTCGCAGGGGCCAAGAGACCCAGTACTTC.

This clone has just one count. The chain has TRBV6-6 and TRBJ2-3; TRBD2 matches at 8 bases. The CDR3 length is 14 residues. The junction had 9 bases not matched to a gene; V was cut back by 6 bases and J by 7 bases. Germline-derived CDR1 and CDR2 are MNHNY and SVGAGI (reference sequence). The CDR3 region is CASRAASGRYTQYF. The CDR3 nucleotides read TGTGCCAGCAGAGCGGCGAGCGGGAGATATACGCAGTATTTT.

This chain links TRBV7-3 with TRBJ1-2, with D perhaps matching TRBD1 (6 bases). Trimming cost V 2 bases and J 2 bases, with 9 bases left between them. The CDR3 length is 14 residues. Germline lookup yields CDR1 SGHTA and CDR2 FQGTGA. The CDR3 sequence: CASSLGTTNYGYTF. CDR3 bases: TGTGCCAGCAGCTTAGGGACAACGAACTATGGCTACACCTTC.